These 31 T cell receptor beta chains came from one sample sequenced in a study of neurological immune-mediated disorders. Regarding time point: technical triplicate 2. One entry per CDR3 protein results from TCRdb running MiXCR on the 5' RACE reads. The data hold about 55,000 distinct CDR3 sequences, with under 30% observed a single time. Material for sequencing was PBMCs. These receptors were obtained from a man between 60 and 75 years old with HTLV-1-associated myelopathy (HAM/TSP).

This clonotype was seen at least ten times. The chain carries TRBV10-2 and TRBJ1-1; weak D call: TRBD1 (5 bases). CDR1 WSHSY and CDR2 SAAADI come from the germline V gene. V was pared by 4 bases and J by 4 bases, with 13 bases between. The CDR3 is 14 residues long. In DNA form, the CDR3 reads TGCGCCAGCAGTGCTTCGCAGGGCGTCACTGAAGCTTTCTTT. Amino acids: CASSASQGVTEAFF.

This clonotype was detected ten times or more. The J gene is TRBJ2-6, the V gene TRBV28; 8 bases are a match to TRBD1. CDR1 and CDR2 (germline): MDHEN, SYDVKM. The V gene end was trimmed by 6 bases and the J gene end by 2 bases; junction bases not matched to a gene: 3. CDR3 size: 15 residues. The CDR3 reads CASRMDRAGANVLTF. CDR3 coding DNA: TGTGCCAGCAGGATGGACAGGGCTGGGGCCAACGTCCTGACTTTC.

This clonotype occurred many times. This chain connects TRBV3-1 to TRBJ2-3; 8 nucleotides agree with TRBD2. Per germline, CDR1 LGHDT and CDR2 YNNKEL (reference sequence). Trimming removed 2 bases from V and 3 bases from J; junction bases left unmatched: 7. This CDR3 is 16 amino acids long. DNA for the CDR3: TGTGCCAGCAGCCAACCCTTTAGCGGGATGACAGATACGCAGTATTTT. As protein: CASSQPFSGMTDTQYF.

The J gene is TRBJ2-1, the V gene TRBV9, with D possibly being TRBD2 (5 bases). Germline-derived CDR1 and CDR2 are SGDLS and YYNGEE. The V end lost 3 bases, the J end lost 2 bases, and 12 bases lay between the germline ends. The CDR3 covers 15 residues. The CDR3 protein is CASSEAEGTYNEQFF. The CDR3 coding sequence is TGTGCCAGCAGCGAGGCTGAGGGAACCTACAATGAGCAGTTCTTC.

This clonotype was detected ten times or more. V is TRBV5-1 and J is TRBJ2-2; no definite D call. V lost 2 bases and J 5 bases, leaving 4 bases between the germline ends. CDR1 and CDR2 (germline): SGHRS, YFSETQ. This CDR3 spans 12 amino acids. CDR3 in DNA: TGCGCCAGCAGCTTCACTACCGGGGAGCTGTTTTTT. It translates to CASSFTTGELFF.

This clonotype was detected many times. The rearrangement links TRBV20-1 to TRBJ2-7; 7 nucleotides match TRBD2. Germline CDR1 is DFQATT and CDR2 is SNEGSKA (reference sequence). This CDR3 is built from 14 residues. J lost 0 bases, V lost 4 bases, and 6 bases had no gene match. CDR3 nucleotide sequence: TGCAGTGCTAAGAGTGGCGGGAGCTCCTACGAGCAGTACTTC. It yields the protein CSAKSGGSSYEQYF.

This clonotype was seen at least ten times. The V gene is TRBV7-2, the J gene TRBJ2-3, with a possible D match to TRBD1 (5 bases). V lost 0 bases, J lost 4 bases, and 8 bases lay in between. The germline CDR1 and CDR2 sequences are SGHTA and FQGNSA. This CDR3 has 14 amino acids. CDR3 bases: TGTGCCAGCAGCTTAGCGGGGCTCGCAGATACGCAGTATTTT. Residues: CASSLAGLADTQYF.

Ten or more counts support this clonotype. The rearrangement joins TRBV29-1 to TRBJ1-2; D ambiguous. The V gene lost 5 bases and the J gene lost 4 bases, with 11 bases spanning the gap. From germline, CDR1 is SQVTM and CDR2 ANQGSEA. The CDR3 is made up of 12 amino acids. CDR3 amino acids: CSVSWEGYGYTF. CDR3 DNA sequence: TGCAGCGTTTCGTGGGAAGGCTATGGCTACACCTTC.

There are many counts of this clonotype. CDR3 residues: CASSLGRNRGNTEAFF. The CDR3, as DNA: TGCGCCAGCAGCTTGGGGAGAAACAGGGGGAACACTGAAGCTTTCTTT. The genes are TRBV5-1 and TRBJ1-1, with 7 bases aligning to TRBD1. Germline-derived CDR1 and CDR2 are SGHRS and YFSETQ. The CDR3 is 16 residues long. The ends lost 0 bases at V and 1 base at J; junction bases unmatched: 6.

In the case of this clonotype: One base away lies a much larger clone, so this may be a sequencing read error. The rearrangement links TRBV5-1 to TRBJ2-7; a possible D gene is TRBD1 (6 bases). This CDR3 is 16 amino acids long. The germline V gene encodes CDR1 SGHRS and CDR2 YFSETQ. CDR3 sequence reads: CASSLPQDSNSYEKYF. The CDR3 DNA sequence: TGCGCCAGCAGCCTACCTCAGGACAGCAACTCCTACGAGAAGTACTTC.

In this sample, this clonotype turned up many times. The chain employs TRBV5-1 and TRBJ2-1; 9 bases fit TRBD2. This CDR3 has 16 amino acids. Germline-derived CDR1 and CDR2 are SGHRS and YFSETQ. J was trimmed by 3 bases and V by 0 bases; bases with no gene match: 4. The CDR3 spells CASSLVASGIYNEQFF. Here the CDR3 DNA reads TGCGCCAGCAGCTTGGTGGCTAGCGGGATCTACAATGAGCAGTTCTTC.

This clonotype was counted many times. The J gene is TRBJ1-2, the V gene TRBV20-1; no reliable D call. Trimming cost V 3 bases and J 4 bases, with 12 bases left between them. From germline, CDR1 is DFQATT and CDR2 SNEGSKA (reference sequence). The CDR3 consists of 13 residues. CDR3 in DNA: TGCAGTGCTAGTGTTCAGCGGGTCTATGGCTACACCTTC. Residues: CSASVQRVYGYTF.

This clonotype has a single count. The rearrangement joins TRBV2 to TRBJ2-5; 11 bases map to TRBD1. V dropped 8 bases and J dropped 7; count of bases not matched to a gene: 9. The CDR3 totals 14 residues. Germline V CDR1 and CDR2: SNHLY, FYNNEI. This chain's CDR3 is CASGPDRGLRTQYF. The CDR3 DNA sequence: TGTGCCAGCGGGCCGGACAGGGGGCTCCGGACCCAGTACTTC. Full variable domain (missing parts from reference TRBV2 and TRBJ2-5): EPEVTQTPSHQVTQMGQEVILRCVPISNHLYFYWYRQILGQKVEFLVSFYNNEISEKSEIFDDQFSVERPDGSNFTLKIRSTKLEDSAMYFCASGPDRGLRTQYFGPGTRLLVL.

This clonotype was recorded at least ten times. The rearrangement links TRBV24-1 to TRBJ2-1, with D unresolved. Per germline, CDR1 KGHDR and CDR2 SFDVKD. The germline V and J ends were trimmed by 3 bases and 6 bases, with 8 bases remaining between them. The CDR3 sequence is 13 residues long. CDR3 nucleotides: TGTGCCACCAGTGATGAGGTCCGCAATGAGCAGTTCTTC. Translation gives CATSDEVRNEQFF.

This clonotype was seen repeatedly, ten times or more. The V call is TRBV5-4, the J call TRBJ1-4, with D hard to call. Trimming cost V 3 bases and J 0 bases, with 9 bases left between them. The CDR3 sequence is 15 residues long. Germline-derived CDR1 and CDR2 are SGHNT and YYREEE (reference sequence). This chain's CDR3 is CASSSTGATNEKLFF. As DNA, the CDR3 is TGTGCCAGCAGCTCGACCGGTGCAACTAATGAAAAACTGTTTTTT.

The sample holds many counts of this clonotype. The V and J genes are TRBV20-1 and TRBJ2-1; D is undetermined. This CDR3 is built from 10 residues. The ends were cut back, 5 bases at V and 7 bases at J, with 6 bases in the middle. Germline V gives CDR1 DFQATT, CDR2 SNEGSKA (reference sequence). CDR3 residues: CSAVQNEQFF. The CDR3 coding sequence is TGCAGTGCTGTACAGAATGAGCAGTTCTTC.

The CDR3: CASREGCGTTGELFF. For the CDR3, the DNA is TGCGCCAGCAGGGAAGGCTGTGGTACAACTGGGGAGCTGTTTTTT. The chain uses TRBV5-1 and TRBJ2-2, with D hard to call. From germline, CDR1 is SGHRS and CDR2 YFSETQ. The CDR3 loop spans 15 amino acids. The V end was cut by 5 bases, the J end by 8 bases, with 19 bases between.

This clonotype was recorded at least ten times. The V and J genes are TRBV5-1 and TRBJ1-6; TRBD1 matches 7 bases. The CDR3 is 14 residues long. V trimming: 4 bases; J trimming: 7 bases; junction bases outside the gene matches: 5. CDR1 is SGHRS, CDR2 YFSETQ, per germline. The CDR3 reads CASSADRSNSPLHF. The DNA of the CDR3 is TGCGCCAGCAGCGCGGACAGGAGCAATTCACCCCTCCACTTT.

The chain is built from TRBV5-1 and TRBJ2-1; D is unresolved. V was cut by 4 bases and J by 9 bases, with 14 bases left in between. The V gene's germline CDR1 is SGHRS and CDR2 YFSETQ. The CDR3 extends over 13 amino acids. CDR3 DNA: TGCGCCAGCAGCCAGACTTCAAAGGGTGAGCAGTTCTTC. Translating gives CASSQTSKGEQFF.

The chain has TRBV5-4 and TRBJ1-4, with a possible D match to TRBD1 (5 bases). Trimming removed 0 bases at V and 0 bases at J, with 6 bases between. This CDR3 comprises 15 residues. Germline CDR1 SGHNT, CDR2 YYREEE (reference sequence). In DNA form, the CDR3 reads TGTGCCAGCAGCTTGGGACAGACAACTAATGAAAAACTGTTTTTT. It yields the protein CASSLGQTTNEKLFF.

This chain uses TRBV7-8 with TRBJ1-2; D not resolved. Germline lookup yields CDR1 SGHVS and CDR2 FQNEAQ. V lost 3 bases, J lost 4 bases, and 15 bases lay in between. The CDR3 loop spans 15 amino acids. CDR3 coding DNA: TGTGCCAGCAGCTTCGCGCAAGGTTCTAGCTATGGCTACACCTTC. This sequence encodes CASSFAQGSSYGYTF.

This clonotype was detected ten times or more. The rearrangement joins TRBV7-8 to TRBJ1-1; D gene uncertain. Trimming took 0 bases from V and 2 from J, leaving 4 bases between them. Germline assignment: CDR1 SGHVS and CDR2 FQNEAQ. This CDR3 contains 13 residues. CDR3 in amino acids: CASSLAPNTEAFF. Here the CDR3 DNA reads TGTGCCAGCAGCTTAGCCCCCAACACTGAAGCTTTCTTT.

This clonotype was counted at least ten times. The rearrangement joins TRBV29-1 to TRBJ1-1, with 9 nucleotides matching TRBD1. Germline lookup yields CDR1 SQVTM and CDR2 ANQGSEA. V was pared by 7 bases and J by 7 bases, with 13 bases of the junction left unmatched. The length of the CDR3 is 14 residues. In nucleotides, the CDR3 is TGCAGCGCAAGTCCGGGACAGGGAGTCCTTGAAGCTTTCTTT. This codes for CSASPGQGVLEAFF. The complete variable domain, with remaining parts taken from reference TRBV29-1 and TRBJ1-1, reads SAVISQKPSRDICQRGTSLTIQCQVDSQVTMMFWYRQQPGQSLTLIATANQGSEATYESGFVIDKFPISRPNLTFSTLTVSNMSPEDSSIYLCSASPGQGVLEAFFGQGTRLTVV.

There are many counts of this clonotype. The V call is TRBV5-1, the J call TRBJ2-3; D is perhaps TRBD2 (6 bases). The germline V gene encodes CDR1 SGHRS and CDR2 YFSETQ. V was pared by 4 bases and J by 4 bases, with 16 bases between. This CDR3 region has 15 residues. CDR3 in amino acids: CASSKTGTPPDTQYF. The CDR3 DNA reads TGCGCCAGCAGCAAAACCGGGACTCCCCCAGATACGCAGTATTTT. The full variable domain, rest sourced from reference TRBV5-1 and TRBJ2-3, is KAGVTQTPRYLIKTRGQQVTLSCSPISGHRSVSWYQQTPGQGLQFLFEYFSETQRNKGNFPGRFSGRQFSNSRSEMNVSTLELGDSALYLCASSKTGTPPDTQYFGPGTRLTVL.

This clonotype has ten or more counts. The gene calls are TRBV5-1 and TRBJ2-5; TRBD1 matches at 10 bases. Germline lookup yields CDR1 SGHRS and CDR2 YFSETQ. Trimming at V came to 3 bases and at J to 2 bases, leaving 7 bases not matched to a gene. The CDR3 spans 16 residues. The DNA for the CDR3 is TGCGCCAGCAGCTCCGGGACAGGGGCCCCTCAAGAGACCCAGTACTTC. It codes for CASSSGTGAPQETQYF. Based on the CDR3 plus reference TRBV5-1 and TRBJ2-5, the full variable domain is KAGVTQTPRYLIKTRGQQVTLSCSPISGHRSVSWYQQTPGQGLQFLFEYFSETQRNKGNFPGRFSGRQFSNSRSEMNVSTLELGDSALYLCASSSGTGAPQETQYFGPGTRLLVL.

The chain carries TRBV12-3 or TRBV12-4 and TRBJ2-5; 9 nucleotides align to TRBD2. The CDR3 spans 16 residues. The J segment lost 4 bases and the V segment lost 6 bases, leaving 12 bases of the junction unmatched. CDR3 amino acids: CASSLGSGRRTETQYF. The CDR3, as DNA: TGTGCCAGCAGCCTTGGTAGCGGGAGAAGGACAGAGACCCAGTACTTC.

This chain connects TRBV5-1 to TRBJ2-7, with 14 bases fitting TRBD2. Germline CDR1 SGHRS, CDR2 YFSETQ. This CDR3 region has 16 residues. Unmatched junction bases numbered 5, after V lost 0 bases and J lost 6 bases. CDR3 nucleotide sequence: TGCGCCAGCAGCTTGGAAGGGACTAGCGGGAGACGCGAGCAGTACTTC. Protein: CASSLEGTSGRREQYF.

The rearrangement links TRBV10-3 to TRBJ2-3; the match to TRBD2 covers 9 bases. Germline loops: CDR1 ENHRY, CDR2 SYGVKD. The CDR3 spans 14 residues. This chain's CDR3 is CDISEREVGYTQYF. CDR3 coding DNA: TGTGACATATCCGAGCGGGAGGTCGGATATACGCAGTATTTT.

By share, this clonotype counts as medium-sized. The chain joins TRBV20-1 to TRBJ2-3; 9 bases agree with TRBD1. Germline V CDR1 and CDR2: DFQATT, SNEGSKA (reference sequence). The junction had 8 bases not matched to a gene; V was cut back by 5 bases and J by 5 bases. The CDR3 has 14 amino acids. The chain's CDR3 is CSAGRQGVGDTQYF. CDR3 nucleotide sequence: TGCAGTGCTGGACGACAGGGGGTTGGAGATACGCAGTATTTT.

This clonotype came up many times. CDR3 nucleotides: TGCGCCAGCAGCCAGCCAACAGGGATCGACGAGCAGTACTTC. Translated: CASSQPTGIDEQYF. The V gene is TRBV4-1, the J gene TRBJ2-7, with D possibly matching TRBD1 (6 bases). There are 14 residues in the CDR3. V was shortened by 3 bases and J by 5 bases, with 14 bases between the two germline ends. CDR1 and CDR2 (germline): MGHRA, YSYEKL.

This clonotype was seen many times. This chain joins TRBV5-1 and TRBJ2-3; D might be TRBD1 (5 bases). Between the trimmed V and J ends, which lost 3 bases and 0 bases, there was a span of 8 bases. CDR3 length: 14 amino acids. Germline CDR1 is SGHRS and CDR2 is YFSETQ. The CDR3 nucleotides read TGCGCCAGCAGCTCGACAGCTAGCACAGATACGCAGTATTTT. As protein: CASSSTASTDTQYF.